This entry is about one T cell receptor beta chain. Its antigen is currently unknown. This sample is drawn from a study of shared clonotypes between healthy human individuals. Study results and limitations: A few donors showed sharing of approximately 5% of naive CD4 clonotypes. Owing to a small donor count, the genetic and exposure-history diversity represented was limited. It was anticipated that sequencing depth would influence how many clonotypes donors shared. Rarefaction gave evidence that sorted-subset sequencing remained incomplete despite large depth.

The table came from immunoSEQ multiplex PCR; TCRdb's copy has only in-frame clones and leaves some out. Found here are roughly 2 million clones, nearly 97% of them singletons; the top ten hold around 0.13%. This clonotype originated in a man between 18 and 29 years old in good health. Sequencing used naive CD4+ T cells sorted from blood. Sample subset: CD45RA+ positively selected.

CDR3 DNA sequence: TGTGCCAGCAGCCAGGGACAGGCCTTGGGAGAGACCCAGTACTTC. This codes for CASSQGQALGETQYF. The V gene is TRBV5-8, the J gene TRBJ2-5, with TRBD1 matching 8 bases. The CDR3 length is 15 residues. Losses at the gene ends were 4 bases for V and 4 bases for J; bases not matched to a gene: 9. In germline, CDR1 is SGHTS, CDR2 YDEGEE. The whole variable domain, remainder taken from reference TRBV5-8 and TRBJ2-5, is EAGVTQSPTHLIKTRGQQATLRCSPISGHTSVYWYQQALGLGLQFLLWYDEGEERNRGNFPPRFSGRQFPNYSSELNVNALELEDSALYLCASSQGQALGETQYFGPGTRLLVL.